One sample yielded the 20 T cell receptor beta chains listed below, sequenced in a study of blood T cell repertoires in COVID-19. Libraries were prepared by immunoSEQ multiplex PCR; TCRdb keeps only in-frame clonotypes and omits some of them. The table has around 150,000 clones, 70% to 90% seen once. Sequences were obtained from PBMCs or T cells enriched from blood (not recorded which). Every receptor here comes from a man between 40 and 49 years old who had recovered from COVID-19.

J is TRBJ1-1 and V is TRBV11-1; 12 bases are a match to TRBD1. The CDR3 loop spans 16 amino acids. The J segment lost 4 bases and the V segment lost 3 bases, leaving 6 bases of the junction unmatched. Germline V gene sequence: CDR1 SGHAT, CDR2 FQDESV (reference sequence). CDR3 sequence (DNA): TGTGCCAGCAGCTTGCCGGGACAGGGGGCTTTCACTGAAGCTTTCTTT. Amino acids: CASSLPGQGAFTEAFF.

Details on this clone: The DNA is omitted, as the CDR3 cannot be located on it reliably, and the CDR3 follows TCRdb's listing. This chain joins TRBV30 and TRBJ1-3. A total of 13 residues make up the CDR3, ends included. CDR1 is GTSNPN and CDR2 is SVGIG in the germline V gene (reference sequence). CDR3 region: CAWGTGSGNTVYF.

This chain links TRBV30 with TRBJ1-3, with D possibly being TRBD1 (5 bases). The V gene lost 3 bases and the J gene lost 0 bases, with 12 bases spanning the gap. The germline V gene has CDR1 GTSNPN and CDR2 SVGIG (reference sequence). This CDR3 region has 15 residues. For the CDR3, the DNA is TGTGCCTGGAGCCCCCAGGGTTTCTCTGGAAACACCATATATTTT. Residues: CAWSPQGFSGNTIYF.

The chain has TRBV24-1 and TRBJ1-2, with 9 positions matching TRBD1. CDR3 length equals 15 residues. Germline trimming cut 4 bases from V and 2 bases from J; bases unmatched to any gene: 4. CDR1 is KGHDR and CDR2 is SFDVKD in the germline V gene. As DNA, the CDR3 is TGTGCCACCAGTGAGTGGACAGGGGAGAACTATGGCTACACCTTC. It specifies CATSEWTGENYGYTF.

The table lists this clone with a count of one. The chain has TRBV11-3 and TRBJ2-2, with a possible D match to TRBD1 (5 bases). CDR1 is SGHNT and CDR2 is YENEEA in the germline V gene. The length of the CDR3 is 15 residues. V was shortened by 5 bases and J by 0 bases, with 10 bases between the two germline ends. CDR3 DNA: TGTGCCAGCAGCCCCAGGGAAGCGAACACCGGGGAGCTGTTTTTT. This codes for CASSPREANTGELFF.

The genes are TRBV11-2 and TRBJ1-3, with a tentative D call TRBD1 (6 bases). V lost 5 bases and J 2 bases, leaving 13 bases between the germline ends. This CDR3 has 15 residues. Germline V gene data show CDR1 as SGHAT and CDR2 as FQNNGV. The CDR3 sequence is CASSPGTLAGNTIYF. The DNA for the CDR3 is TGTGCCAGCAGCCCCGGGACACTCGCTGGAAACACCATATATTTT. The whole variable domain, filled in from reference TRBV11-2 and TRBJ1-3, reads EAGVAQSPRYKIIEKRQSVAFWCNPISGHATLYWYQQILGQGPKLLIQFQNNGVVDDSQLPKDRFSAERLKGVDSTLKIQPAKLEDSAVYLCASSPGTLAGNTIYFGEGSWLTVV.

DNA of the CDR3: TGTGCCAGTAGCCGGGACAGGGACACTGAAGCTTTCTTT. It yields the protein CASSRDRDTEAFF. The V gene is TRBV19, the J gene TRBJ1-1; TRBD1 matches at 9 bases. Germline assignment: CDR1 LNHDA and CDR2 SQIVND (reference sequence). Trimming removed 6 bases from V and 3 bases from J; junction bases left unmatched: 2. CDR3 length: 13 amino acids.

The chain recombines TRBV24-1 with TRBJ2-1; 7 bases match TRBD2. The CDR3 spans 15 residues. The germline V gene has CDR1 KGHDR and CDR2 SFDVKD. V lost 5 bases and J lost 3; bases outside the gene matches: 6. The CDR3 DNA is TGTGCCACCAGTGTGGCCGGGACTAACTACAATGAGCAGTTCTTC. Translated: CATSVAGTNYNEQFF.

The CDR3 region is CASSLLTSGGSVNEQFF. The CDR3, as DNA: TGCGCCAGCAGCTTGTTGACTAGCGGGGGGTCCGTCAATGAGCAGTTCTTC. The genes are TRBV5-1 and TRBJ2-1; 13 bases are a match to TRBD2. This CDR3 contains 17 residues. Trimming removed 1 base from V and 6 bases from J; junction bases left unmatched: 7. Per the germline V gene, CDR1 is SGHRS and CDR2 is YFSETQ.

The V call is TRBV5-1, the J call TRBJ2-1; D not certain. Germline CDR1 reads SGHRS; CDR2 reads YFSETQ. Trimming removed 1 base at V and 1 base at J, with 12 bases between. The CDR3 length is 16 residues. CDR3: CASSLSPLTSYNEQFF. The CDR3 nucleotides are TGCGCCAGCAGCTTGTCCCCTCTAACGTCCTACAATGAGCAGTTCTTC.

The CDR3 sequence: CASGRGVSSTDTQYF. DNA of the CDR3: TGTGCTAGTGGCCGGGGGGTATCTAGCACAGATACGCAGTATTTT. V is TRBV12-5 and J is TRBJ2-3; the match to TRBD2 covers 7 bases. Germline V gives CDR1 LGHNT, CDR2 FRNRAP. This CDR3 comprises 15 residues. The junction had 6 bases not matched to a gene; V was cut back by 6 bases and J by 0 bases.

The chain employs TRBV7-2 and TRBJ2-7, with TRBD1 matching over 11 bases. V shed 3 bases and J 5 bases; nucleotides not matched to a gene: 6. This CDR3 is 15 amino acids long. Germline V gene lookup returns CDR1 SGHTA and CDR2 FQGNSA. The CDR3 DNA follows: TGTGCCAGCAGCTTCCGGGACAGGGGGACCGACGAGCAGTACTTC. This codes for CASSFRDRGTDEQYF.

The rearrangement links TRBV5-5 to TRBJ2-2; TRBD2 agrees at 10 bases. The V segment lost 2 bases and the J segment 5 bases; nucleotides outside the gene matches: 3. Germline V gene lookup returns CDR1 SGHKS and CDR2 YYEKEE (reference sequence). The CDR3 runs 15 residues. This chain's CDR3 is CASSLLLAGTGELFF. DNA for the CDR3: TGTGCCAGCAGCTTACTACTAGCGGGAACCGGGGAGCTGTTTTTT.

A single count supports this clone. A junction end diverges from the germline sequence, so it may reflect a read error. The rearrangement joins TRBV18 to TRBJ1-1; maybe TRBD1 (5 bases). The CDR3 loop spans 12 amino acids. Germline V CDR1 and CDR2: KGHSH, LQKENI. The CDR3 coding sequence is TGCTGCTCGGGGGGAATGAACACTGAAGCTTTCTTT. The encoded protein is CCSGGMNTEAFF.

The chain couples TRBV5-6 to TRBJ1-2; weak D call: TRBD1 (6 bases). The V end was cut by 5 bases, the J end by 8 bases, with 19 bases between. The germline gives CDR1 SGHDT, CDR2 YYEEEE. CDR3 length: 14 amino acids. The CDR3 bases are TGTGCCAGCAGGTTCGCCCGGTGGGGGCTCGGCTACACCTTC. Encoded protein: CASRFARWGLGYTF.

The chain carries TRBV5-4 and TRBJ2-7; D is undetermined. V was trimmed by 4 bases and J by 0 bases, leaving 11 bases between them. Germline CDR1 reads SGHNT; CDR2 reads YYREEE (reference sequence). The CDR3 contains 14 residues. The CDR3 sequence: CASSPPWSSYEQYF. The CDR3 nucleotides are TGTGCCAGCAGCCCTCCTTGGAGCTCCTACGAGCAGTACTTC.

This sequence joins TRBV18 and TRBJ1-2; weak D call: TRBD1 (6 bases). CDR1 is KGHSH, CDR2 LQKENI, per germline. The CDR3 loop spans 15 amino acids. Trimming took off 3 bases at V and 0 bases at J, with 11 bases between the two ends. The DNA of the CDR3 is TGTGCCAGCTCACCGCGACAGGAAGCTAACTATGGCTACACCTTC. Its protein is CASSPRQEANYGYTF.

The V and J genes are TRBV5-5 and TRBJ1-1; D is uncertain. CDR1 is SGHKS, CDR2 YYEKEE, per germline (reference sequence). This CDR3 spans 15 amino acids. Deletions cut 4 bases from V and 3 bases from J, with 16 bases between. DNA of the CDR3: TGTGCCAGCAGCGTATCCGGGTCCCCCGACACTGAAGCTTTCTTT. It specifies CASSVSGSPDTEAFF.

This clone came up a few times. This chain connects TRBV19 to TRBJ1-2; D remains unclear. The CDR3 runs to 18 residues. Trimming removed 4 bases from V and 4 bases from J, with 25 bases in between. In germline, CDR1 is LNHDA, CDR2 SQIVND (reference sequence). CDR3 sequence (DNA): TGTGCCAGTAGTAAATGGGCAGGCGCTCACTTTTACCGCTATGGCTACACCTTC. Encoded protein: CASSKWAGAHFYRYGYTF.

For the CDR3, the DNA is TGTGCCAGCAGCCATCGGACTAGCGGGGGGGCGCTTACAGATACGCAGTATTTT. This codes for CASSHRTSGGALTDTQYF. J is TRBJ2-3 and V is TRBV27, with TRBD2 matching over 15 bases. The ends lost 6 bases at V and 3 bases at J; junction bases unmatched: 10. Germline V gene sequence: CDR1 MNHEY, CDR2 SMNVEV (reference sequence). The CDR3 runs to 18 residues.